The 3 T cell receptor beta chains in this list originate from one sample, sequenced in a study of T cell repertoires in cytomegalovirus infection. TCRdb itself ran the reads through MiXCR, one entry per CDR3 protein. The data contain roughly 300,000 distinct CDR3 sequences, under 30% of them seen just once; the ten biggest clones take up roughly 13%. The sequencing input was PBMCs. The receptors derive from a human donor in good health (CMV status not recorded). Some clones in this sample may be carry-over from other donors' samples.

CDR3 in DNA: TGCGCCAGCCATGGCGGCGGGCCTAACTATGGCTACACCTTC. Its translation: CASHGGGPNYGYTF. V is TRBV5-1 and J is TRBJ1-2; no definite D call. CDR1 is SGHRS, CDR2 YFSETQ, per germline. Trimming cost V 7 bases and J 0 bases, with 13 bases left between them. The CDR3 loop spans 14 amino acids.

CDR3 sequence: CASSPEAGGFTEAFF. The DNA for the CDR3 is TGTGCCAGCAGTCCCGAGGCAGGGGGTTTCACTGAAGCTTTCTTT. The rearrangement uses TRBV28 and TRBJ1-1; TRBD1 matches 7 bases. V dropped 5 bases and J dropped 4; count of bases not matched to a gene: 10. Germline CDR1 is MDHEN and CDR2 is SYDVKM. CDR3 length equals 15 residues.

The rearrangement joins TRBV11-2 to TRBJ2-1, with D possibly TRBD2 on 6 matching bases. This CDR3 has 16 amino acids. Trimming stripped 4 bases from V and 0 bases from J, with 13 bases between. Per germline, CDR1 SGHAT and CDR2 FQNNGV. The CDR3 nucleotides read TGTGCCAGCAGCTCAACCCTCGGGAGCTCCTACAATGAGCAGTTCTTC. It encodes CASSSTLGSSYNEQFF.